The 3 T cell receptor beta chains below were found in one sample sequenced in a study of T cells in Graves' hyperthyroidism and ophthalmopathy. Amplification targeted TCR beta CDR3 regions from RNA transcripts. Using the HTBI primer set, a first-round RT-PCR was run on the TCR CDR3. TCRdb processed the multiplex PCR reads anew with MiXCR; each CDR3 protein has one entry. Of 600,000 to 800,000 distinct CDR3 sequences detected, approximately 40% appear once; the ten largest clones hold roughly 30%. Sample: blood. The source is a woman between 40 and 55 years old with Graves' hyperthyroidism.

J is TRBJ1-1 and V is TRBV12-3 or TRBV12-4; perhaps TRBD1 as D (5 bases). This CDR3 region has 13 residues. The V end lost 4 bases, the J end lost 7 bases, and 13 bases lay between the germline ends. CDR3 amino acids: CASSSRGQGEAFF. The CDR3, as DNA: TGTGCCAGCAGTTCCAGAGGGCAGGGTGAAGCTTTCTTT.

This clonotype was recorded once. The rearrangement uses TRBV24-1 and TRBJ2-2, with D possibly matching TRBD1 (6 bases). CDR1 is KGHDR, CDR2 SFDVKD, per germline. The germline V and J ends were trimmed by 6 bases and 4 bases, with 11 bases remaining between them. The CDR3 runs 14 residues. CDR3 loop: CATSYRDITGELFF. CDR3 DNA sequence: TGTGCCACCAGTTACAGGGATATCACCGGGGAGCTGTTTTTT.

This clonotype was detected many times. The chain recombines TRBV7-2 with TRBJ2-7; 11 positions match TRBD2. This CDR3 spans 16 amino acids. With 2 bases clipped from V and 2 bases from J, the junction kept 5 bases outside the gene matches. Germline CDR1 and CDR2: SGHTA and FQGNSA. CDR3 in amino acids: CASSLTPTSGTYEQYF. The CDR3 nucleotides read TGTGCCAGCAGCTTAACTCCGACTAGCGGGACCTACGAGCAGTACTTC.